This entry lists 2 T cell receptor beta chains sequenced from one sample in a study of blood T cell repertoires in COVID-19. Generated by immunoSEQ multiplex PCR, the TCRdb table keeps only in-frame clones and is missing some. There are more than 75,000 clones in the sample; approximately 90% occur only once, and around 8% lies in the top ten. What was sequenced was peripheral blood. The receptor set was obtained from a man aged 30-40 years with acute or convalescent COVID-19.

The rearrangement uses TRBV30 and TRBJ2-2; TRBD1 might be the D (5 bases). V dropped 2 bases and J dropped 1 base, with 11 bases sitting between them. Germline CDR1 and CDR2: GTSNPN and SVGIG (reference sequence). CDR3 size: 15 residues. As DNA, the CDR3 is TGTGCCTGGAGTCAGGGAAAGGGGAACACCGGGGAGCTGTTTTTT. As protein: CAWSQGKGNTGELFF.

The gene calls are TRBV6-6 and TRBJ1-3, with D hard to call. V was trimmed by 0 bases and J by 2 bases, leaving 8 bases between them. This CDR3 has 15 residues. Germline loops: CDR1 MNHNY, CDR2 SVGAGI (reference sequence). CDR3 sequence reads: CASSYSGDPGNTIYF. The CDR3 nucleotides are TGTGCCAGCAGTTACTCGGGAGACCCTGGAAACACCATATATTTT.